The T cell receptor (beta chain) under discussion was sequenced for a study of somatic mutations in cytotoxic T cells in rheumatoid arthritis. The overall study: Several of the V beta antibody-stained T-cell populations were flow-sorted at nearly 100% purity; V beta1+ cells were among them and were sequenced for TCRB.

This clone was observed a handful of times. CDR3 length: 12 amino acids. Germline values: CDR1 MNHEY, CDR2 SVGAGI. V dropped 10 bases and J dropped 1 base, with 11 bases sitting between them. Per the authors' pipeline: Matching between patient CD8+ clones larger than 1% and published virus-specific TCRB sequences was rare. Sequencing used immunoSEQ multiplex PCR; TCRdb keeps in-frame clones, though not all of them. V, J and clone size reflect that table, while D and trimming were determined from the DNA. The data contain 15,000 or so clones, over 70% of them seen just once; the ten biggest clones take up roughly 7%. Isolating CD4+ and CD8+ cells involved positive magnetic bead selection on an AutoMACS. Their purity was then checked by flow cytometry.

Sequencing was done on a sample of CD8+ T cells sorted from blood. This TCR was sampled from an adult with rheumatoid arthritis. V is TRBV6-5 and J is TRBJ2-7; D remains unclear. CDR3 sequence reads: CATSDVSYEQYF. In nucleotides, the CDR3 is TGTGCCACCTCGGACGTTTCCTACGAGCAGTACTTC.